This passage covers 27 T cell receptor beta chains from one sample sequenced in a study of shared clonotypes between healthy human individuals. The data were produced by immunoSEQ multiplex PCR, yet TCRdb's version contains in-frame clones alone and is incomplete. This repertoire shows over a million clones, around 78% found once; its top ten account for 0.52%. Sequencing input: memory CD4+ T cells from PBMCs. Documented subset: CD45RA-negative fraction. Every receptor here comes from a man between 18 and 29 years old in good health. Some clones in this sample may be carry-over from other donors' samples.

There are a few counts of this clone. V and J are TRBV27 and TRBJ2-2, with TRBD1 matching 9 bases. Unmatched junction bases numbered 11, after V lost 6 bases and J lost 6 bases. Germline loops: CDR1 MNHEY, CDR2 SMNVEV (reference sequence). This CDR3 spans 16 amino acids. CDR3 region: CASRPTLTGGAGELFF. The CDR3 bases are TGTGCCAGCAGACCTACCTTGACAGGGGGTGCCGGGGAGCTGTTTTTT.

The V gene is TRBV5-1, the J gene TRBJ2-7; D may be TRBD2 (6 bases). V dropped 4 bases and J dropped 6 bases, with 23 bases sitting between them. The length of the CDR3 is 16 residues. Germline V CDR1 and CDR2: SGHRS, YFSETQ. CDR3 region: CASSGGGAAPVREQYF. The CDR3 nucleotides read TGCGCCAGCAGCGGCGGAGGGGCGGCCCCAGTTCGCGAGCAGTACTTC.

Remarks on this clone: No conserved phenylalanine or tryptophan ends this CDR3, so it is likely a read error. This chain uses TRBV7-2 with TRBJ1-2; no clear D. This CDR3 region has 13 residues. V lost 4 bases and J lost 7, with 13 bases in between. Per the germline V gene, CDR1 is SGHTA and CDR2 is FQGNSA. CDR3 in DNA: TGTGCCAGCAGCTCCCTTAACGGTGGTGGCTACACCTCC. It yields the protein CASSSLNGGGYTS.

This clone was observed a few times. The V and J genes are TRBV5-6 and TRBJ1-2; TRBD1 might be the D (5 bases). Germline V gene lookup returns CDR1 SGHDT and CDR2 YYEEEE. Trimming cost V 0 bases and J 8 bases, with 17 bases left between them. This CDR3 comprises 15 residues. CDR3 residues: CASSLGLSRESGYTF. The CDR3 nucleotides read TGTGCCAGCAGCTTGGGTTTGTCCAGGGAGAGCGGCTACACCTTC. The entire variable domain, with the rest obtained from reference TRBV5-6 and TRBJ1-2, is as follows: DAGVTQSPTHLIKTRGQQVTLRCSPKSGHDTVSWYQQALGQGPQFIFQYYEEEERQRGNFPDRFSGHQFPNYSSELNVNALLLGDSALYLCASSLGLSRESGYTFGSGTRLTVV.

The chain carries TRBV25-1 and TRBJ2-7; 12 bases match TRBD2. After removal of 5 bases from V and 7 bases from J, the junction contained 6 bases not matched to a gene. The CDR3 totals 14 residues. CDR1 MGHDK and CDR2 SYGVNS come from the germline V gene. The CDR3 nucleotides are TGTGCCAGCAGTCTAGCGGGAGGGCCAAGGGAGCAGTACTTC. Translated: CASSLAGGPREQYF.

To note about this clone: Other DNA sequences from this sample encode an identical CDR3 as well. The J gene is TRBJ1-1, the V gene TRBV5-1; TRBD1 agrees at 8 bases. In germline, CDR1 is SGHRS, CDR2 YFSETQ. Germline trimming cut 3 bases from V and 5 bases from J; bases unmatched to any gene: 3. This CDR3 region has 13 residues. CDR3 bases: TGCGCCAGCAGCTCACAGGGGGGGACTGAAGCTTTCTTT. As protein: CASSSQGGTEAFF.

The chain carries TRBV5-1 and TRBJ2-5; D is ambiguous. Between the trimmed V and J ends, which lost 4 bases and 3 bases, there was a span of 10 bases. Germline V lookup: CDR1 SGHRS, CDR2 YFSETQ. The CDR3 length is 13 residues. CDR3 amino acids: CASSEPHEETQYF. The CDR3 nucleotides read TGCGCCAGCAGCGAGCCCCACGAAGAGACCCAGTACTTC.

Here the CDR3 reads CASRDIGQSYGYTF. The CDR3 nucleotides read TGTGCCAGCAGAGATATCGGACAGTCCTATGGCTACACCTTC. The J gene is TRBJ1-2, the V gene TRBV28, with a possible D match to TRBD1 (6 bases). Germline V lookup: CDR1 MDHEN, CDR2 SYDVKM. V lost 6 bases, J lost 4 bases, and 15 bases lay in between. This CDR3 spans 14 amino acids.

The chain couples TRBV5-1 to TRBJ2-1, with D perhaps TRBD2 (5 bases). The CDR3 loop spans 16 amino acids. The germline V gene has CDR1 SGHRS and CDR2 YFSETQ. V lost 0 bases to trimming and J lost 4 bases, with 14 bases between them. In nucleotides, the CDR3 is TGCGCCAGCAGCTTGGCCCTCGCGGGCGCTTACAATGAGCAGTTCTTC. This translates into CASSLALAGAYNEQFF.

This chain connects TRBV5-6 to TRBJ1-4; TRBD1 is a possible D gene (6 bases). The ends were cut back, 4 bases at V and 7 bases at J, with 11 bases in the middle. The V gene's germline CDR1 is SGHDT and CDR2 YYEEEE. The CDR3 extends over 13 amino acids. The CDR3 loop is CASSIRGREKLFF. CDR3 DNA: TGTGCCAGCAGCATCAGGGGACGTGAAAAACTGTTTTTT.

This clone was counted only a few times. V usage is TRBV30 and J usage is TRBJ1-6, with D hard to call. Deletions cut 5 bases from V and 7 bases from J, with 12 bases between. CDR3 length: 13 residues. Per the germline V gene, CDR1 is GTSNPN and CDR2 is SVGIG (reference sequence). The CDR3 loop reads CAWGGNGNSPLHF. The CDR3 DNA reads TGTGCCTGGGGAGGAAATGGGAATTCACCCCTCCACTTT.

Details on this clone: This specimen includes other DNA sequences encoding the same CDR3. V gene TRBV5-1 combines with J gene TRBJ2-5; unclear D gene. This CDR3 has 13 residues. V dropped 4 bases and J dropped 1 base, with 8 bases sitting between them. CDR1 and CDR2 from the germline V gene are SGHRS and YFSETQ. For the CDR3, the DNA is TGCGCCAGCAGCCGGGTAGTCCAAGAGACCCAGTACTTC. Protein: CASSRVVQETQYF.

Note on this clone: This sample includes further DNA sequences coding for the same CDR3. V gene TRBV5-1 combines with J gene TRBJ2-5; the D is unclear. The CDR3 loop spans 11 amino acids. With 2 bases removed from V and 5 bases from J, the gap between germline ends came to 4 bases. Per the germline V gene, CDR1 is SGHRS and CDR2 is YFSETQ. The CDR3 sequence is CASSFRETQYF. In nucleotides, the CDR3 is TGCGCCAGCAGCTTTCGGGAGACCCAGTACTTC.

A remark on this clone: The same CDR3 is also encoded by other DNA sequences in this sample. The chain couples TRBV19 to TRBJ1-1; D may be TRBD1 (5 bases). V was cut by 3 bases and J by 4 bases, with 9 bases left in between. The CDR3 runs 13 residues. CDR1 and CDR2 (germline): LNHDA, SQIVND (reference sequence). The CDR3 DNA follows: TGTGCCAGTAGTATCGCCGGGGGCACTGAAGCTTTCTTT. Translating gives CASSIAGGTEAFF.

The chain uses TRBV2 and TRBJ2-7; 10 nucleotides line up with TRBD1. Germline V gene sequence: CDR1 SNHLY, CDR2 FYNNEI. There are 14 residues in the CDR3. The V and J ends lost 6 bases and 4 bases, in that order; junction bases with no gene match: 6. CDR3: CASRRRQGAYEQYF. The CDR3 nucleotides are TGTGCCAGCAGACGCAGACAGGGGGCTTACGAGCAGTACTTC.

As regards this clone: Other DNA sequences of this sample code for an identical CDR3. As DNA, the CDR3 is TGTGCCAGCAGTCTGACAGGGTTGAACACTGAAGCTTTCTTT. This gives the protein CASSLTGLNTEAFF. The V gene is TRBV28, the J gene TRBJ1-1; 7 nucleotides match TRBD1. Germline V CDR1 and CDR2: MDHEN, SYDVKM. This CDR3 has 14 residues. The trim removed 5 bases at V and 0 bases at J, leaving 3 bases unmatched.

This rearrangement joins TRBV7-2 to TRBJ1-2, with D uncertain. The germline V gene encodes CDR1 SGHTA and CDR2 FQGNSA. V was trimmed by 1 base and J by 0 bases, leaving 6 bases between them. The CDR3 consists of 14 residues. DNA of the CDR3: TGTGCCAGCAGCTTAGATTTAGCTAACTATGGCTACACCTTC. This encodes CASSLDLANYGYTF.

This chain uses TRBV5-1 with TRBJ2-7; 10 nucleotides agree with TRBD2. Trimming took 5 bases from V and 3 from J; bases not matched to a gene: 8. Germline V CDR1 and CDR2: SGHRS, YFSETQ. The CDR3 loop spans 15 amino acids. This CDR3 is CASRWTSGVGYEQYF. CDR3 nucleotides: TGCGCCAGCAGGTGGACTAGCGGAGTCGGCTACGAGCAGTACTTC.

With respect to this clone: Other nucleotide sequences in the sample specify the same CDR3. The V and J genes are TRBV18 and TRBJ2-3, with D unclear. With 3 bases removed from V and 2 bases from J, the gap between germline ends came to 6 bases. The CDR3 is made up of 13 amino acids. Germline assignment: CDR1 KGHSH and CDR2 LQKENI. The CDR3 DNA reads TGTGCCAGCTCACCCTCCCTCACAGATACGCAGTATTTT. Residues: CASSPSLTDTQYF. The entire variable domain, with the rest obtained from reference TRBV18 and TRBJ2-3, is as follows: NAGVMQNPRHLVRRRGQEARLRCSPMKGHSHVYWYRQLPEEGLKFMVYLQKENIIDESGMPKERFSAEFPKEGPSILRIQQVVRGDSAAYFCASSPSLTDTQYFGPGTRLTVL.

V and J are TRBV5-5 and TRBJ2-2, with D unresolved. The germline gives CDR1 SGHKS, CDR2 YYEKEE (reference sequence). The V end was cut by 2 bases, the J end by 9 bases, with 5 bases between. The CDR3 spans 11 residues. The CDR3 is CASSLGRELFF. The CDR3 DNA follows: TGTGCCAGCAGCTTAGGGCGGGAGCTGTTTTTT.

The chain joins TRBV2 to TRBJ2-5, with 14 bases that match TRBD2. Germline-derived CDR1 and CDR2 are SNHLY and FYNNEI. CDR3 length: 15 amino acids. V shed 8 bases, J shed 5 bases, and the junction held 7 bases outside the gene matches. The CDR3 region has the DNA TGTGCCAGCCAAGGACTAGCGGGGGGCGGTGAGACCCAGTACTTC. Amino acid sequence: CASQGLAGGGETQYF.

The rearrangement uses TRBV10-3 and TRBJ1-5; D is ambiguous. The V end was cut by 2 bases, the J end by 0 bases, with 5 bases between. CDR1 is ENHRY, CDR2 SYGVKD, per germline. The length of the CDR3 is 14 residues. CDR3 sequence reads: CAISENYSNQPQHF. CDR3 nucleotides: TGTGCCATCAGTGAGAATTATAGCAATCAGCCCCAGCATTTT.

The CDR3 DNA reads as TGTGCCAGCAGTCTCTACGGGACAGGGATGGGTCAGCCCCAGCATTTT. The encoded protein is CASSLYGTGMGQPQHF. This chain joins TRBV28 and TRBJ1-5, with 9 bases aligning to TRBD1. V gave up 5 bases and J gave up 6 bases; unmatched junction bases: 11. CDR1 is MDHEN, CDR2 SYDVKM, per germline. The CDR3 is 16 amino acids.

This sequence joins TRBV5-1 and TRBJ2-7, with a possible D match to TRBD2 (6 bases). The CDR3 sequence is 14 residues long. The ends were cut back, 0 bases at V and 3 bases at J, with 10 bases in the middle. Germline CDR1 reads SGHRS; CDR2 reads YFSETQ. CDR3: CASSLASANYEQYF. In DNA form, the CDR3 reads TGCGCCAGCAGCTTGGCTAGCGCCAACTACGAGCAGTACTTC.

This clone was picked up a small number of times. The sample contains more than one DNA sequence encoding this CDR3. This chain joins TRBV5-1 and TRBJ2-3, with D possibly TRBD2 on 5 matching bases. Germline V gene data show CDR1 as SGHRS and CDR2 as YFSETQ. The CDR3 is 13 amino acids. V was pared by 4 bases and J by 1 base, with 7 bases between. The CDR3 is CASSGAGTDTQYF. DNA for the CDR3: TGCGCCAGCAGCGGAGCGGGCACAGATACGCAGTATTTT.

The chain recombines TRBV19 with TRBJ2-3; weak D call: TRBD2 (5 bases). Per germline, CDR1 LNHDA and CDR2 SQIVND (reference sequence). Trimming removed 10 bases from V and 6 bases from J, with 17 bases in between. The CDR3 is 13 amino acids. The CDR3: CATSDGGEDTQYF. Written as DNA, the CDR3 is TGTGCCACGTCCGACGGAGGTGAGGATACGCAGTATTTT.

This clone turned up a few times. V gene TRBV19 combines with J gene TRBJ2-6; 11 nucleotides line up with TRBD1. The V gene end was trimmed by 5 bases and the J gene end by 1 base; junction bases not matched to a gene: 10. CDR1 LNHDA and CDR2 SQIVND come from the germline V gene (reference sequence). The CDR3 is 19 residues long. The CDR3 sequence: CASSGQDRGRSSGANVLTF. CDR3 DNA: TGTGCCAGTAGTGGTCAGGACAGGGGGCGTTCGTCTGGGGCCAACGTCCTGACTTTC.